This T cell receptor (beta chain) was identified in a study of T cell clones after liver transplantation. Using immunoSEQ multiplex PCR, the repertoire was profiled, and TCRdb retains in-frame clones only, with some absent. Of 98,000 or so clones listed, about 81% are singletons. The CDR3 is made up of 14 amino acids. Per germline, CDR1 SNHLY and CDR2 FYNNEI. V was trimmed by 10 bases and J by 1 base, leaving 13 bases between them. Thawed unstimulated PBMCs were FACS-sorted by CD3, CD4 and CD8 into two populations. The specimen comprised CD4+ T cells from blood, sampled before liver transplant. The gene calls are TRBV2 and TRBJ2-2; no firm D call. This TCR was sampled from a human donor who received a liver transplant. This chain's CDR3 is CAMSRTRNTGELFF. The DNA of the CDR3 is TGTGCCATGTCACGAACAAGGAACACCGGGGAGCTGTTTTTT. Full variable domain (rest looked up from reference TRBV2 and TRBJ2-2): EPEVTQTPSHQVTQMGQEVILRCVPISNHLYFYWYRQILGQKVEFLVSFYNNEISEKSEIFDDQFSVERPDGSNFTLKIRSTKLEDSAMYFCAMSRTRNTGELFFGEGSRLTVL.